A single sample is the source of the 5 T cell receptor beta chains below, sequenced in a study of radiotherapy plus CTLA-4 blockade in lung cancer. Profiling relied on immunoSEQ multiplex PCR, and the TCRdb table lists in-frame clones only, not all of them. Of 50,000 to 70,000 clones in the sample, over 65% were seen once. Here the sequenced sample was peripheral blood, taken from a patient treated with radiotherapy plus ipilimumab. The receptors here all came from a human donor with non-small cell lung cancer who had a partial response to radiotherapy plus ipilimumab.

The V gene is TRBV7-9, the J gene TRBJ1-2; 9 bases align to TRBD1. CDR3 length equals 14 residues. Per germline, CDR1 SEHNR and CDR2 FQNEAQ (reference sequence). With V trimmed by 5 bases and J by 4 bases, 5 bases remained unmatched. The CDR3 spells CASSVPGQGYGYTF. CDR3 sequence (DNA): TGTGCCAGCAGCGTCCCGGGACAGGGCTATGGCTACACCTTC.

This clone was recorded at least ten times. The chain uses TRBV2 and TRBJ2-5, with TRBD2 identical over 9 bases. With V trimmed by 3 bases and J by 1 base, 3 bases remained unmatched. Looked up from germline, CDR1 is SNHLY and CDR2 is FYNNEI. CDR3 length: 15 amino acids. CDR3 sequence: CASSEASGVQETQYF. Here the CDR3 DNA reads TGTGCCAGCAGTGAGGCTAGCGGGGTCCAAGAGACCCAGTACTTC.

CDR3 nucleotide sequence: TGTGCCAGCAGCTACGGGACAGGGGGAAACACCATATATTTT. It codes for CASSYGTGGNTIYF. The chain uses TRBV7-8 and TRBJ1-3; TRBD1 aligns across 9 bases. CDR3 length: 14 residues. V gave up 4 bases and J gave up 4 bases; unmatched junction bases: 2. Germline V lookup: CDR1 SGHVS, CDR2 FQNEAQ.

This chain joins TRBV9 and TRBJ1-1, with D perhaps matching TRBD1 (6 bases). Trimming cost V 0 bases and J 8 bases, with 14 bases left between them. This CDR3 has 14 residues. Per the germline V gene, CDR1 is SGDLS and CDR2 is YYNGEE. CDR3 bases: TGTGCCAGCAGCGTAGGGCCAGGGGCGCAGGAAGCTTTCTTT. Encoded protein: CASSVGPGAQEAFF.

V gene TRBV6-5 combines with J gene TRBJ2-7; 7 bases match TRBD1. Germline-derived CDR1 and CDR2 are MNHEY and SVGAGI. CDR3 length: 15 residues. The J segment lost 4 bases and the V segment lost 0 bases, leaving 6 bases of the junction unmatched. The CDR3 coding sequence is TGTGCCAGCAGTTACTCGAGCGGCAGGGGGTACGAGCAGTACTTC. Translating gives CASSYSSGRGYEQYF.